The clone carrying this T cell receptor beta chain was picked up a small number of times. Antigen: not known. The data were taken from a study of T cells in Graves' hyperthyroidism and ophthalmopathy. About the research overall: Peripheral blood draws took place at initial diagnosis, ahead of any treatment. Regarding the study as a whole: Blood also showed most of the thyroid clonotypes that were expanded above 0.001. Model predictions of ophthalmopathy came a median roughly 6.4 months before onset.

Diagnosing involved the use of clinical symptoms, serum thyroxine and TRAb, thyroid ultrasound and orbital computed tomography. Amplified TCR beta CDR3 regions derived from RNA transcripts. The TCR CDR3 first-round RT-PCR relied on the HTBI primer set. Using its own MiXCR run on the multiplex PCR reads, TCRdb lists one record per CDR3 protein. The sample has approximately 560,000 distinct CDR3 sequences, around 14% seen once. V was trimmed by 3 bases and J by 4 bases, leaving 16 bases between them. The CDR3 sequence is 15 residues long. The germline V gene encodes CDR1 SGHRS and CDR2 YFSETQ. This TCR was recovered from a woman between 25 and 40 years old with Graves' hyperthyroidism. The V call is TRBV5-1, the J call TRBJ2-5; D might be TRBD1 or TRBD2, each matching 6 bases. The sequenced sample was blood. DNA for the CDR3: TGCGCCAGCAGCTCTTCTGGAGGGGGGACAGAGACCCAGTACTTC. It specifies CASSSSGGGTETQYF. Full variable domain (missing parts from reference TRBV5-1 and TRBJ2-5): KAGVTQTPRYLIKTRGQQVTLSCSPISGHRSVSWYQQTPGQGLQFLFEYFSETQRNKGNFPGRFSGRQFSNSRSEMNVSTLELGDSALYLCASSSSGGGTETQYFGPGTRLLVL.